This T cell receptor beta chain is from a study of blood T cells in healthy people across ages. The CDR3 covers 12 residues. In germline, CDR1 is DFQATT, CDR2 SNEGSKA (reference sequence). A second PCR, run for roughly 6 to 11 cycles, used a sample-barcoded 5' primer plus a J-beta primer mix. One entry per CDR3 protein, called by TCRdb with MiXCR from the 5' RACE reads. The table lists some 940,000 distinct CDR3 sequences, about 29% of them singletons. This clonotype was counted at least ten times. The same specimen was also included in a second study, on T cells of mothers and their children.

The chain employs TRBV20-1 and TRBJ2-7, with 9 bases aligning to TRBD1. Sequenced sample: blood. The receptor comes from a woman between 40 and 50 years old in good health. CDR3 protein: CNAGQGRHEQYF. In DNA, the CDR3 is TGCAATGCGGGACAGGGACGGCACGAGCAGTACTTC.